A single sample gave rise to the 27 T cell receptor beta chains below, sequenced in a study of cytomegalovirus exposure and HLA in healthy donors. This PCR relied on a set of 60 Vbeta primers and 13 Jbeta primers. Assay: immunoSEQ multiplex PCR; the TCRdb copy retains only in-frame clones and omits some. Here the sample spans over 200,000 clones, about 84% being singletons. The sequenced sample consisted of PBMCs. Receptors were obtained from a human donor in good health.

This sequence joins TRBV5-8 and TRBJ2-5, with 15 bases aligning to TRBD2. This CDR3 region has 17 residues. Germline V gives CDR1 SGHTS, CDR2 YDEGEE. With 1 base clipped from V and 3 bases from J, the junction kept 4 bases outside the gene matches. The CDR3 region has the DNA TGTGCCAGCAGCTTGTTAGGGACTAGCGGGAGGAAAGAGACCCAGTACTTC. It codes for CASSLLGTSGRKETQYF.

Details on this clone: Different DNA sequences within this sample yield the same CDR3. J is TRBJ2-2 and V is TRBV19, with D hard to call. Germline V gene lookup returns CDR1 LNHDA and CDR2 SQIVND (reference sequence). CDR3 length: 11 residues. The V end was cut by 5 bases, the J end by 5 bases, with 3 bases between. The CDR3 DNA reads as TGTGCCAGTAGTCTTACCGGGGAGCTGTTTTTT. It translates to CASSLTGELFF.

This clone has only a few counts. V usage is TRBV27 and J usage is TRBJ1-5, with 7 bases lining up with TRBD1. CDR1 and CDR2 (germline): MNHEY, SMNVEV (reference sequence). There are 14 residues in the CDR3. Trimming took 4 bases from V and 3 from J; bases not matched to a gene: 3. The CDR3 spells CASSWTGNNQPQHF. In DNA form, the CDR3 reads TGTGCCAGCAGTTGGACAGGTAACAATCAGCCCCAGCATTTT.

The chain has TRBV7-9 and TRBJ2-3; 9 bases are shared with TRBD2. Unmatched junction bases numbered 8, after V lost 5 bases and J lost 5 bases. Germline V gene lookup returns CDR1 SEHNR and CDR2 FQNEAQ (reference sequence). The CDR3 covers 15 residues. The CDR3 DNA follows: TGTGCCAGCAGCGACCGCGGCGGGGGGGGAGATACGCAGTATTTT. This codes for CASSDRGGGGDTQYF.

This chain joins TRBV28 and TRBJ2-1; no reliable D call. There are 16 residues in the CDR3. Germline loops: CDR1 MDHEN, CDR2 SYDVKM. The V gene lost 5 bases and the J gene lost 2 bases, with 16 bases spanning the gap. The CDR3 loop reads CASSLPGLAPYNEQFF. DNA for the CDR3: TGTGCCAGCAGTCTCCCGGGTCTGGCTCCCTACAATGAGCAGTTCTTC.

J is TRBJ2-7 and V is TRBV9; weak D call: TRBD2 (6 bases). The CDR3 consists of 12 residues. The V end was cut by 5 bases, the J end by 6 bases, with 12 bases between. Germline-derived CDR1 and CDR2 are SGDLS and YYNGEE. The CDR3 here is CASSNGGGEQYF. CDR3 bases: TGTGCCAGCAGTAACGGGGGTGGCGAGCAGTACTTC.

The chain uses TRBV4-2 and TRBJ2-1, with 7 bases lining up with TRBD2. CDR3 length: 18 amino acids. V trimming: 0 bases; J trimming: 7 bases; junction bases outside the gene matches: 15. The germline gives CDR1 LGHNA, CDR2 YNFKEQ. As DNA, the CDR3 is TGTGCCAGCAGCCAAGATCAACCCGGGACTACCCGCTGGAATGAGCAGTTCTTC. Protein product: CASSQDQPGTTRWNEQFF.

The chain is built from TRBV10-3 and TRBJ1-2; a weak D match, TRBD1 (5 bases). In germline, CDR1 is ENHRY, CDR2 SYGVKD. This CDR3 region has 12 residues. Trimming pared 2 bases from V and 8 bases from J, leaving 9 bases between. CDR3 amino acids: CAISEGGTGYTF. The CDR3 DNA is TGTGCCATCAGTGAGGGGGGGACCGGCTACACCTTC.

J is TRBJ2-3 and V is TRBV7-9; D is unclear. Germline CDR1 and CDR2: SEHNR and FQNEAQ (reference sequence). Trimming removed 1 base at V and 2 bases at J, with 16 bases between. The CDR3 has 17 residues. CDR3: CASSLDRGRLITDTQYF. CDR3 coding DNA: TGTGCCAGCAGCTTAGACCGTGGCCGCTTGATCACAGATACGCAGTATTTT. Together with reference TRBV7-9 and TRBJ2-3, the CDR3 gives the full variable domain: DTGVSQNPRHKITKRGQNVTFRCDPISEHNRLYWYRQTLGQGPEFLTYFQNEAQLEKSRLLSDRFSAERPKGSFSTLEIQRTEQGDSAMYLCASSLDRGRLITDTQYFGPGTRLTVL.

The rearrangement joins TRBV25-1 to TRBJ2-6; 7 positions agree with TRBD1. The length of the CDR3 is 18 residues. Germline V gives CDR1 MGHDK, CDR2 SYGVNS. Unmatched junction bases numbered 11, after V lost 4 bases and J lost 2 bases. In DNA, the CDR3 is TGTGCCAGCAGTGGGCGACAGGGATTATACGCTGGGGCCAACGTCCTGACTTTC. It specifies CASSGRQGLYAGANVLTF. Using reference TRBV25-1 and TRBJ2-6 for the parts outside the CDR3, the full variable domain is EADIYQTPRYLVIGTGKKITLECSQTMGHDKMYWYQQDPGMELHLIHYSYGVNSTEKGDLSSESTVSRIRTEHFPLTLESARPSHTSQYLCASSGRQGLYAGANVLTFGAGSRLTVL.

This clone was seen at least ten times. The DNA of the CDR3 is TGTGCCAGCACGCAGACAGGGGGCAATGAGCAGTTCTTC. Amino acid sequence: CASTQTGGNEQFF. The chain is built from TRBV6-1 and TRBJ2-1; 9 bases map to TRBD1. Germline lookup yields CDR1 MNHNS and CDR2 SASEGT. After removal of 7 bases from V and 6 bases from J, the junction contained 4 bases not matched to a gene. This CDR3 is built from 13 residues.

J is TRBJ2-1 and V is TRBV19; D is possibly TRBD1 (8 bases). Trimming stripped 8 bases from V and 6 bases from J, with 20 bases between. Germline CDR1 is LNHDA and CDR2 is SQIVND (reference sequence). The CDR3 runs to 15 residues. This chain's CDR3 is CASSPAGQAFNEQFF. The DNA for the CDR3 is TGTGCCAGTTCCCCAGCGGGACAGGCGTTCAATGAGCAGTTCTTC. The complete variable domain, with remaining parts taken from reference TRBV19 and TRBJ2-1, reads DGGITQSPKYLFRKEGQNVTLSCEQNLNHDAMYWYRQDPGQGLRLIYYSQIVNDFQKGDIAEGYSVSREKKESFPLTVTSAQKNPTAFYLCASSPAGQAFNEQFFGPGTRLTVL.

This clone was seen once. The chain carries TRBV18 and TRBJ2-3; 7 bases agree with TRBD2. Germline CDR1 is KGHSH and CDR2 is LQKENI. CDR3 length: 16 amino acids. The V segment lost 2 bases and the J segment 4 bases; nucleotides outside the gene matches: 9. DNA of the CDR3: TGTGCCAGCTCACCAGTGACTAGCCTTTCGGCAGATACGCAGTATTTT. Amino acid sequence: CASSPVTSLSADTQYF.

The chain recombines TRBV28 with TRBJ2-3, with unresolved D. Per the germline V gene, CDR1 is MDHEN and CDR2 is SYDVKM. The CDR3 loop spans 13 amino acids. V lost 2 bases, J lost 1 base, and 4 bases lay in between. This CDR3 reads CASSLPGTDTQYF. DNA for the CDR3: TGTGCCAGCAGTTTACCGGGCACAGATACGCAGTATTTT.

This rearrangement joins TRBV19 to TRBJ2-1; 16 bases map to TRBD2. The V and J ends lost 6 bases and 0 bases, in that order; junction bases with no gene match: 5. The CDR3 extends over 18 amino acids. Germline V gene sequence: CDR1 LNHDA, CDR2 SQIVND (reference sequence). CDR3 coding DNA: TGTGCCAGTAGCCCGGGACTAGCGGGAGGGAGCTCCTACAATGAGCAGTTCTTC. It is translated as CASSPGLAGGSSYNEQFF.

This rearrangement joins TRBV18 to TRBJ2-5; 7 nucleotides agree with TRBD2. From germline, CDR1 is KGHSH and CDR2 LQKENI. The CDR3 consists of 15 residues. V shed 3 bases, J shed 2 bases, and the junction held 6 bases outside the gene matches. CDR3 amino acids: CASSPSSGVQETQYF. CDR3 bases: TGTGCCAGCTCACCCTCTAGCGGAGTACAAGAGACCCAGTACTTC.

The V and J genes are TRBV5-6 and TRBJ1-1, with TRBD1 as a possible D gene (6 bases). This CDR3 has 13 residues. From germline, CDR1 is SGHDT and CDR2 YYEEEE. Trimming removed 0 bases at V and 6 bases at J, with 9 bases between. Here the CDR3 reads CASSLEDRPEAFF. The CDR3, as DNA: TGTGCCAGCAGCTTGGAGGACAGACCTGAAGCTTTCTTT. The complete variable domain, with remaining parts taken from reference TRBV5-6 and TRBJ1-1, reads DAGVTQSPTHLIKTRGQQVTLRCSPKSGHDTVSWYQQALGQGPQFIFQYYEEEERQRGNFPDRFSGHQFPNYSSELNVNALLLGDSALYLCASSLEDRPEAFFGQGTRLTVV.

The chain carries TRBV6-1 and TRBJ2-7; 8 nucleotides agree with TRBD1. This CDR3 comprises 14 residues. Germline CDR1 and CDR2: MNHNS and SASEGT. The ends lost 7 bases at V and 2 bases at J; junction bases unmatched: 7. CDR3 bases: TGTGCCAGCAAACAAGGGACAGGACCCTACGAGCAGTACTTC. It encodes CASKQGTGPYEQYF.

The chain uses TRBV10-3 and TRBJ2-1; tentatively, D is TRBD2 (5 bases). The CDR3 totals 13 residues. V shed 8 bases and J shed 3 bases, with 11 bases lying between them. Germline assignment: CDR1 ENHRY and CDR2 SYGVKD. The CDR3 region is CAIRGIGYNEQFF. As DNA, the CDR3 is TGTGCCATCCGAGGGATAGGCTACAATGAGCAGTTCTTC.

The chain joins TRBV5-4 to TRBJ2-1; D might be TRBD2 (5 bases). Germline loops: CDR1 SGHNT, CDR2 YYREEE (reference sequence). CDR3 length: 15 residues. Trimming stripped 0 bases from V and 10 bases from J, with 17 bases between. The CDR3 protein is CASSLAGISRGEQFF. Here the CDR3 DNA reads TGTGCCAGCAGCTTGGCCGGGATTTCTCGCGGGGAGCAGTTCTTC.

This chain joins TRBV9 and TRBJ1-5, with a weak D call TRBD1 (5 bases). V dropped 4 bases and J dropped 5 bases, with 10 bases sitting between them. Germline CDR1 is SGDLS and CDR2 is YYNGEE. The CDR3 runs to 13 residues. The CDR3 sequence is CASSRGEDQPQHF. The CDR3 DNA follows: TGTGCCAGCAGCCGAGGGGAGGATCAGCCCCAGCATTTT.

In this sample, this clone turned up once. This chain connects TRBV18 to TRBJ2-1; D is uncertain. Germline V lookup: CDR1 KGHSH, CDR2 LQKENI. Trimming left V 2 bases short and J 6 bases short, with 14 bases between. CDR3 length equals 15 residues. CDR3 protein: CASSPSGSGSNEQFF. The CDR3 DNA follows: TGTGCCAGCTCACCATCGGGTTCCGGTAGCAATGAGCAGTTCTTC.

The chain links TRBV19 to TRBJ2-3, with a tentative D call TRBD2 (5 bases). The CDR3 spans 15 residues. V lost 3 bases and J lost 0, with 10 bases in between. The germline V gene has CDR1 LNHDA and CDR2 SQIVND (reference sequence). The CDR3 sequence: CASSIGPGSTDTQYF. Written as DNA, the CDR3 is TGTGCCAGTAGTATTGGGCCGGGAAGCACAGATACGCAGTATTTT.

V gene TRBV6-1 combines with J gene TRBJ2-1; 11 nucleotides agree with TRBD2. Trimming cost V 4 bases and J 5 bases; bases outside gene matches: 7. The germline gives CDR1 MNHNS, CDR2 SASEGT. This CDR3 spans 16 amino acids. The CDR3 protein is CASSAGTSGTDNEQFF. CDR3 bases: TGTGCCAGCAGTGCCGGGACTAGCGGTACCGACAATGAGCAGTTCTTC.

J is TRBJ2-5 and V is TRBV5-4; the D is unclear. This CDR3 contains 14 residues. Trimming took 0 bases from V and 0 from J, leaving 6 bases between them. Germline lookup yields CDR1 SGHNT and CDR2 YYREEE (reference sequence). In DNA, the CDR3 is TGTGCCAGCAGCTTGGGTACAAACCAAGAGACCCAGTACTTC. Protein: CASSLGTNQETQYF.

The CDR3 protein is CASSFEDRGQKTQYF. The CDR3 nucleotides are TGTGCCAGCAGTTTTGAGGACAGGGGGCAGAAGACCCAGTACTTC. V usage is TRBV28 and J usage is TRBJ2-5, with 11 bases identical to TRBD1. Trimming took 3 bases from V and 6 from J; bases not matched to a gene: 6. This CDR3 contains 15 residues. The V gene's germline CDR1 is MDHEN and CDR2 SYDVKM.

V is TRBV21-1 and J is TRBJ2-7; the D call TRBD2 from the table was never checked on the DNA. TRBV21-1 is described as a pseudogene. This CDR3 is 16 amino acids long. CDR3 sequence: CASSRGRLPPSYEQYF. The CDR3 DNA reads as TGTGCCAGCAGCAGGGGGAGGCTACCACCCTCCTACGAGCAGTACTTC.